This TCR beta chain was recovered during a study of shared clonotypes between healthy human individuals (TCRdb year 2020). Concerning the study at large: A few men and two women, aged 18 to 49 years, made up the cohort. For each donor, CD4 naive and CD4 memory were each run on three plates, CD8 naive on two plates, and CD8 memory on one plate. To estimate repertoire size and how much clonotypes are shared between individuals, the study performed deep sequencing of blood TCR repertoires from a handful of healthy adults. Different laboratories and diverse techniques were used to prepare libraries and sequence TCR repertoires, to increase sequencing depth and limit assay-specific biases. Between about 0.85 and 9.5 billion PBMCs per donor were obtained by leukapheresis.

Healthy HIV-negative adults with no recently reported acute infections or vaccinations were included as donors. Only Caucasian adults living in Nashville, Tennessee, USA were represented among the donors. CD4+ T cells were enriched through magnetic negative selection, after which naive cells were positively selected on CD45RA and the remaining negative fraction served as the memory subset. Blood was obtained by leukapheresis, after which PBMCs were separated by Ficoll-Histopaque density gradient centrifugation and cryopreserved in liquid nitrogen vapor phase. Purity and quantity of every magnetically sorted T cell population were checked by analytical flow cytometry. Each sorted fraction had its genomic DNA isolated and then quantified by UV absorbance on a Nanodrop 2000c. Comments on this clone: What this receptor recognizes is not known. No base-level quality is on record; no much larger clone is a single base apart.

Using the deep immunoSEQ assay, multiplex PCR amplified TCR CDR3 regions from genomic DNA. Genomic DNA extracted from each cell subset was distributed evenly over all wells of several immunoSEQ 96-well plates, and each plate served as one replicate. For sorted subsets, around 200 ng genomic DNA, equal to 25,000 to 35,000 T cell genomes, was loaded into each replicate PCR. Purified libraries were measured with a Qubit 3.0 fluorometer, size-checked on a Bioanalyzer 2100, and measured again with the KAPA Library Quantification kit. Every immunoSEQ 96-well plate was sequenced on a dedicated single-read 150-cycle Illumina NextSeq 550 flow cell. Regarding the original processing steps: Because the immunoSEQ output included only junctional sequences and no quality scores, the filtering could not be the same as the filtering used for full-length reads. To assign V/J genes and CDR3, sequences were annotated using PyIR, a Python wrapper for IgBLAST v1.9, with IMGT germline references. Any read was removed if the V/J assignment was weak (E-value above 1e-6), the CDR3 was missing, or the read contained stop codons, out-of-frame junctions, or ambiguous translated residues. V3J clonotypes were defined as sequences sharing the same inferred V gene, J gene, and CDR3 amino acid sequence. Percentage overlap between repertoires was computed as shared unique clonotypes divided by the size of the smaller repertoire. Richness of each repertoire was evaluated using RTK rarefaction, the Chao1 estimator, and Recon v2.1 estimates of unobserved clonotypes. Generation probabilities for all TCRbeta clonotypes obtained by the gDNA method from a handful of donors were computed using OLGA. Sourced from immuneACCESS, this table was stored by TCRdb with only in-frame sequences that have V and J called. A share of the clones is absent; for the studies checked, an unresolved V gene accounts for under half, and the remainder has no known explanation. V and J calls and clone size come straight from that table; D and trimming were deduced from the DNA. The sample contains about 2.4 million clones, approximately 92% of them found a single time. In total, the top ten clones hold over 0.12% of the sample.

The V and J ends are trimmed by 0 bases and 5 bases, leaving 17 bases between them. The germline V gene (reference sequence) supplies CDR1 WNHNN and CDR2 SYGVQD. Spanning cysteine to phenylalanine, the CDR3 consists of 17 amino acids. Only CDR3 DNA remains: 51 bases, in frame from the first base. Here is what the overall study found, with its caveats: Clonotypes shared by all four sorted-subset donors showed higher generation probabilities than non-shared clonotypes. Rarefaction of sorted-subset datasets indicated incomplete sequencing despite the large sequencing depth. Sharing across a handful of donors was observed for about 5% of naive CD4, 3% to 3.5% of naive CD8, 2.3% of memory CD4, and about 0.4% of memory CD8 clonotypes. Naive subsets generally had larger estimated clonotype richness than memory subsets did. Sampling was restricted to blood, and TCR repertoires in tissue are likely to differ from TCR repertoires in blood. Based on pairwise subsampling, the degree of clonotype sharing among donors was expected to be affected by sequencing depth. The small number of donors limited the genetic and exposure-history diversity represented.

Input material: naive CD4+ T cells sorted from blood. This specimen's cell subset or site label, interpreted: CD45RA+ positively selected. This TCR was recovered from a man aged 18 to 29 in good health. The rearrangement combines TRBV10-1 with TRBJ2-1, with a weak D call of TRBD1 (6 bases match). This receptor carries the CDR3 CASSESYRVQPHNEQFF. In nucleotide form, the sequence is TGCGCCAGCAGTGAGTCCTACAGGGTTCAGCCGCACAATGAGCAGTTCTTC.